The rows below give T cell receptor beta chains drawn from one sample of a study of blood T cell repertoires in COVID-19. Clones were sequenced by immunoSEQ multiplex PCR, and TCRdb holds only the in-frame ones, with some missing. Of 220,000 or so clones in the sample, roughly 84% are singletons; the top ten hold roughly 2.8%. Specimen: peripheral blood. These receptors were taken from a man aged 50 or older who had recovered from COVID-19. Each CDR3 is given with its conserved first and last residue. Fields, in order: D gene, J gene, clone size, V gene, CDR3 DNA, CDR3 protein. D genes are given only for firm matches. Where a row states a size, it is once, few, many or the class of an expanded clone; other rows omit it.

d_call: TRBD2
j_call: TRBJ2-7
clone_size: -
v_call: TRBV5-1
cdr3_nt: TGCGCCAGCAGCATAGGACTAGCGGGTTACCCTTGGTACGAGCAGTACTTC
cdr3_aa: CASSIGLAGYPWYEQYF

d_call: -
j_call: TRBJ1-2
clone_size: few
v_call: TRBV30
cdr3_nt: TGTGCCTGGTCTTCAGGGGCCTATGGCTACACCTTC
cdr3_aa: CAWSSGAYGYTF

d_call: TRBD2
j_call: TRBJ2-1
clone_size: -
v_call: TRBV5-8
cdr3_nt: TGTGCCAGCAGCTTGCGAGCGGGAAGGGGTAATGAGCAGTTCTTC
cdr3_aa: CASSLRAGRGNEQFF

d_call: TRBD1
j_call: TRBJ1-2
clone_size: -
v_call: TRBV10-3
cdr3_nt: TGTGCCATCAGCGATGGACAGGGATTACATGGCTACACCTTC
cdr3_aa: CAISDGQGLHGYTF

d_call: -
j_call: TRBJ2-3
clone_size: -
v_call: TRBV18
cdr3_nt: TGTGCCAGCTCACCACCGGGGGCGGGAGTGATCCCAGATACGCAGTATTTT
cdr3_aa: CASSPPGAGVIPDTQYF

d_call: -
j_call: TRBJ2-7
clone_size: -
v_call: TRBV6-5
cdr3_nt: TGTGCCAGCAGTCGTACTAGGAGCTCAAGGCAGTACTTC
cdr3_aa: CASSRTRSSRQYF

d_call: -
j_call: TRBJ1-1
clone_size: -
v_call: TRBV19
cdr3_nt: TGTGCCAGTAGTCTCCTCGGGGGGAACACTGAAGCTTTCTTT
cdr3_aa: CASSLLGGNTEAFF

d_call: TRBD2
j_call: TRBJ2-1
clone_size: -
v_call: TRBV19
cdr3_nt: TGTGCCAGTAGATCGACTAGCGGGAAAAGGCATGAGCAGTTCTTC
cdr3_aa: CASRSTSGKRHEQFF

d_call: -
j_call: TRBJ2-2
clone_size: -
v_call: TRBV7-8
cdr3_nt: TGTGCCAGCAGCCCACGGGACTCGCCGAACACCGGGGAGCTGTTTTTT
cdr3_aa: CASSPRDSPNTGELFF

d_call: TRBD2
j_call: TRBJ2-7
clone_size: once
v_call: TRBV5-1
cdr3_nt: TGCGCCAGCAGCTTCGGGACTAGCGGGACCTACGAGCAGTACTTC
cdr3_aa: CASSFGTSGTYEQYF

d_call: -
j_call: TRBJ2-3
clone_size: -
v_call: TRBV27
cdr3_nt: TGTGCCAGCAGTTCCCTCTTACGCGGAGGAGCAGATACGCAGTATTTT
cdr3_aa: CASSSLLRGGADTQYF

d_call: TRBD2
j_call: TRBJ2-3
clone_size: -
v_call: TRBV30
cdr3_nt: TGTGCCTGGGGGCCCCCCGGGACTAGCATTCGAGATACGCAGTATTTT
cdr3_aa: CAWGPPGTSIRDTQYF

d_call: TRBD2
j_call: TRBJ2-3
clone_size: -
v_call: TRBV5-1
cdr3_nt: TGCGCCAGCAGCGATCCCGCTAGCGGGAGGGCAGGGGATACGCAGTATTTT
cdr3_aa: CASSDPASGRAGDTQYF

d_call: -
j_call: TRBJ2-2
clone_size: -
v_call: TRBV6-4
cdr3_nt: TGTGCCAGCAGGAAGCACGGTGCAAACACCGGGGAGCTGTTTTTT
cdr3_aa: CASRKHGANTGELFF

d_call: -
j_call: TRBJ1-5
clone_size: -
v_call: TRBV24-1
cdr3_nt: TGTGCCACCAGTGATGGGCAGGTCAATCAGCCCCAGCATTTT
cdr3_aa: CATSDGQVNQPQHF

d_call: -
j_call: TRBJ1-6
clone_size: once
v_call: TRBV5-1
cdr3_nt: TGCGCCAGCAGCTTGGATCCAGCGGGGGTCCAGTCACCCCTCCACTTT
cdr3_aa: CASSLDPAGVQSPLHF

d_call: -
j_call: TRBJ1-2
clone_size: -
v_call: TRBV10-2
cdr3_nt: TGCGCCAGCAGTGTAGCGGGCGGTAACTATGGCTACACCTTC
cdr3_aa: CASSVAGGNYGYTF

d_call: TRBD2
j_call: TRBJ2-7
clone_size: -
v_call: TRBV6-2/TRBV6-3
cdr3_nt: TGTGCCAGCAGCTTTAGGATAGCGGGAGACCACTACGAGCAGTACTTC
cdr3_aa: CASSFRIAGDHYEQYF

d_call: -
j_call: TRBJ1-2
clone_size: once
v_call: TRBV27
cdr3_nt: TGTGCCAGCAGTCTCACAGGGAATGGTGACTATGGCTACACCTTC
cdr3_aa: CASSLTGNGDYGYTF

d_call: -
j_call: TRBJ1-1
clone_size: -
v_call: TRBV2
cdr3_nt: TGTGCCAGACATGCTAACACGGCCCTAACAGGGTACACTGAAGCTTTCTTT
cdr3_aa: CARHANTALTGYTEAFF

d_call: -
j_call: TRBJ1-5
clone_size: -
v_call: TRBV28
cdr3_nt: TGTGCCAGCTGGGCACTCAATCAGCCCCAGCATTTT
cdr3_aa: CASWALNQPQHF

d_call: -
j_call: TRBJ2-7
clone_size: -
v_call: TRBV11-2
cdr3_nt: TGTGCCAGCAGCTTAGTGTCCGCTCCAGGGTACGAGCAGTACTTC
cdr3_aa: CASSLVSAPGYEQYF

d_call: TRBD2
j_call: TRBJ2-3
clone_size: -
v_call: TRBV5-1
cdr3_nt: TGCGCCAGCAGCTTGGATAGCGGGAGGTCAGATACGCAGTATTTT
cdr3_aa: CASSLDSGRSDTQYF

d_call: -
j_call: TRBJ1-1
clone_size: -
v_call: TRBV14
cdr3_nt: TGTGCCAGCAGCCAAGGATGGGGGGAAAGCACTGAAGCTTTCTTT
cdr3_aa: CASSQGWGESTEAFF

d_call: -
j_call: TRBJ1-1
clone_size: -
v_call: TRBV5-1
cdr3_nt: TGCGCCAGCAGCTTCGACAGCACGACCGCAGCTTTCTTT
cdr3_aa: CASSFDSTTAAFF

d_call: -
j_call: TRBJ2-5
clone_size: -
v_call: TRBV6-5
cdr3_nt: TGTGCCAGCAGTTACGGGTCACTACAAGAGACCCAGTACTTC
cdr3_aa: CASSYGSLQETQYF

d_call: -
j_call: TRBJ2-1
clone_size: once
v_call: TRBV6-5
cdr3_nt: TGTGCCAGCAGACGTACAGGGCAAGGCTACAATGAGCAGTTCTTC
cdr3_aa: CASRRTGQGYNEQFF

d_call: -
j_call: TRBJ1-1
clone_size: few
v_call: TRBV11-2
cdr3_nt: TGTGCCAGCAGCTCAAGGGGGTGGGACACTGAAGCTTTCTTT
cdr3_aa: CASSSRGWDTEAFF

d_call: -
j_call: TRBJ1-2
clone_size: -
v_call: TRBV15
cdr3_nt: TGTGCCACCAGCAGCCCCCAGGGGAGCTATGGCTACACCTTC
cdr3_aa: CATSSPQGSYGYTF

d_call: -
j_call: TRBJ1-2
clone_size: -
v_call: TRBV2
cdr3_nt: TGTGCCAGCACCCAGGCTAACTATGGCTACACCTTC
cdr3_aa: CASTQANYGYTF

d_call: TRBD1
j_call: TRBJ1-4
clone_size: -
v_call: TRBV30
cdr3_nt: TGTGCCTGGAGGTCGAAGGGGGCCTATGCTAATGAAAAACTGTTTTTT
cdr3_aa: CAWRSKGAYANEKLFF

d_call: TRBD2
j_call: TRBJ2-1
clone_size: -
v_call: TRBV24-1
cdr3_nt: TGTGCCACCGGGGACCTAGCGGAACCCAAAGAGCAGTTCTTC
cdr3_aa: CATGDLAEPKEQFF

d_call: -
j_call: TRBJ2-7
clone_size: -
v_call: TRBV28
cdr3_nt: TGTGCCAGCAGTTTACCCCTAGGCGAGCAGTACTTC
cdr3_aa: CASSLPLGEQYF

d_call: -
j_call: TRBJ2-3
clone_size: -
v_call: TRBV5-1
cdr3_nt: TGCGCCAGCAGCCCGGCCCTCGGAGGGGGCACAGATACGCAGTATTTT
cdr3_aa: CASSPALGGGTDTQYF

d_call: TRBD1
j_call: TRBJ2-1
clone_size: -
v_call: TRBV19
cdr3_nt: TGTGCCAGTAGTACTCGACAGGGCTCCTACAATGAGCAGTTCTTC
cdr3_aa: CASSTRQGSYNEQFF